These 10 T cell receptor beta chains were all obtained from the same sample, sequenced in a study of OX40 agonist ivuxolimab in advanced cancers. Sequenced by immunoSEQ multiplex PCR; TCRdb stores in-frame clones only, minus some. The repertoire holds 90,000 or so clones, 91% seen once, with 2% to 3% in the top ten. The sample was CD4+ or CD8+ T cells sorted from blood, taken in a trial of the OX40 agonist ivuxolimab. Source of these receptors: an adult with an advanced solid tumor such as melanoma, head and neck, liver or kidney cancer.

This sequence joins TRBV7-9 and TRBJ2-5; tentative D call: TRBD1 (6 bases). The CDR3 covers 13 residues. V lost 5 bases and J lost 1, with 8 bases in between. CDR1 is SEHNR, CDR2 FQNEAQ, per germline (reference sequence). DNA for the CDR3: TGTGCCAGCAGCCGGGACACCCAAGAGACCCAGTACTTC. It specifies CASSRDTQETQYF. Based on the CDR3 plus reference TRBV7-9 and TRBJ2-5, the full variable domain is DTGVSQNPRHKITKRGQNVTFRCDPISEHNRLYWYRQTLGQGPEFLTYFQNEAQLEKSRLLSDRFSAERPKGSFSTLEIQRTEQGDSAMYLCASSRDTQETQYFGPGTRLLVL.

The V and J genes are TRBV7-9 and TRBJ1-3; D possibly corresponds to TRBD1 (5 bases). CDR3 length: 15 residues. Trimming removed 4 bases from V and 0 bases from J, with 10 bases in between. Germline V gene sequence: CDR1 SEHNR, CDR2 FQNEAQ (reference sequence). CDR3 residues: CASSSWDGSGNTIYF. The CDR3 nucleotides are TGTGCCAGCAGCTCATGGGACGGCTCTGGAAACACCATATATTTT.

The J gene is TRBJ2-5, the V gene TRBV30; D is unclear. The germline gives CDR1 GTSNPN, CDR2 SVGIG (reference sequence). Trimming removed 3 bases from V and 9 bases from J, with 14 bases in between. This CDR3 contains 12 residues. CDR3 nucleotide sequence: TGTGCCTGGAGGGCCAGTCTTAGTGCCCAGTACTTC. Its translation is CAWRASLSAQYF.

This CDR3 reads CASSLSESSYEQYF. The CDR3 DNA is TGTGCCAGCAGCTTATCTGAAAGCTCCTACGAGCAGTACTTC. The rearrangement uses TRBV7-8 and TRBJ2-7; D is unclear. The CDR3 has 14 residues. CDR1 and CDR2 from the germline V gene are SGHVS and FQNEAQ. The ends were cut back, 2 bases at V and 0 bases at J, with 8 bases in the middle.

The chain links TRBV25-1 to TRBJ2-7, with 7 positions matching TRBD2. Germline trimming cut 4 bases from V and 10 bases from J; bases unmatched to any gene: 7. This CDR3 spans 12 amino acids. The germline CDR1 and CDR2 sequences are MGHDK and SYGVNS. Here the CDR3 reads CASSVSSGLQYF. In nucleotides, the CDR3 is TGTGCCAGCAGTGTGTCTAGCGGACTACAGTACTTC.

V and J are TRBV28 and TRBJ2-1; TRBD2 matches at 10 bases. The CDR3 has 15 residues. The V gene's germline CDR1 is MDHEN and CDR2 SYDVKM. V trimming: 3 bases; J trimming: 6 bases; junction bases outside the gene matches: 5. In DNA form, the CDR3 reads TGTGCCAGCAGTTTTCTAGCGGGAGTGGGCAATGAGCAGTTCTTC. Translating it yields CASSFLAGVGNEQFF.

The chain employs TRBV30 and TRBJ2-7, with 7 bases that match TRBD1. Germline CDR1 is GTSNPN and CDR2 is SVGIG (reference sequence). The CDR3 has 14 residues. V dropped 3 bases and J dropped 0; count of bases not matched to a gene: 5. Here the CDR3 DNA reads TGTGCCTGGAGCCGACAGGGTCTCTCCTACGAGCAGTACTTC. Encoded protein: CAWSRQGLSYEQYF.

The CDR3 coding sequence is TGTGCCAGCAGCTTAAATGGACAGGGTCTCGGGGAGCTGTTTTTT. It yields the protein CASSLNGQGLGELFF. The V gene is TRBV7-3, the J gene TRBJ2-2; TRBD1 matches 8 bases. The CDR3 runs to 15 residues. Trimming took 1 base from V and 7 from J; bases not matched to a gene: 5. The germline CDR1 and CDR2 sequences are SGHTA and FQGTGA.

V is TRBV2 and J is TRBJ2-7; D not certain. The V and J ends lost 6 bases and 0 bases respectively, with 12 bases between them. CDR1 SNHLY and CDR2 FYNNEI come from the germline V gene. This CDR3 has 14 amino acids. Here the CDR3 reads CASSNHGSSYEQYF. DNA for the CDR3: TGTGCCAGCAGCAATCACGGAAGCTCCTACGAGCAGTACTTC.

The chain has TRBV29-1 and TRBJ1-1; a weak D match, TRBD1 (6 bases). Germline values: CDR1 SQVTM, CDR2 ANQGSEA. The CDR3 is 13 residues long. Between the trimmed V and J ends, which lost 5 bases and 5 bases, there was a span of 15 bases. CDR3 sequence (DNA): TGCAGCGTTCAGCCGGGGGCGAGGACTGAAGCTTTCTTT. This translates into CSVQPGARTEAFF.